These T cell receptor beta chains were read from a single sample in a study of cytomegalovirus exposure and HLA in healthy donors. TCRdb keeps only in-frame clones here, not all; method: immunoSEQ multiplex PCR. The sample has about 180,000 clones; 65% to 85% are singletons. Sequencing was performed on PBMCs. The receptors originated from a girl between 10 and 17 years old in good health and CMV-seropositive. Each CDR3 is given with its conserved first and last residue. Each record gives: J gene, D gene, V gene, clone size, CDR3 DNA, CDR3 protein. D genes are given only for firm matches. Part of the rows lack a size; the others show once, few, many or a class for expanded clones.

>TRBJ2-3|-|TRBV7-6|-
TGTGCCAGCAGCTTAGGGCAATCGCTTCTCACAGATACGCAGTATTTT
CASSLGQSLLTDTQYF
>TRBJ2-7|TRBD2|TRBV7-9|once
TGTGCCAGCAGCTACCCTGGGACTAACTACGAGCAGTACTTC
CASSYPGTNYEQYF
>TRBJ2-2|TRBD1|TRBV18|-
TGTGCCAGCTCGCAGGACAGGGGAAACACCGGGGAGCTGTTTTTT
CASSQDRGNTGELFF
>TRBJ1-2|-|TRBV6-5|-
TGTGCCAGCAGTAAGCCCCCAGGGCTCGGCTACACCTTC
CASSKPPGLGYTF
>TRBJ2-3|TRBD2|TRBV29-1|-
TGCAGCGTTGATCGCGTCTCTAGCGGGAGGGCCATGGATACGCAGTATTTT
CSVDRVSSGRAMDTQYF
>TRBJ2-5|-|TRBV18|-
TGTGCCAGCTCATCCGGGATGCAAGAGACCCAGTACTTC
CASSSGMQETQYF
>TRBJ2-7|TRBD2|TRBV6-1|-
TGTGCCAGCAGCCACGGGGGGACTAACTCCTACGAGCAGTACTTC
CASSHGGTNSYEQYF
>TRBJ1-1|TRBD1|TRBV5-1|few
TGCGCCAGCGGACGAGCGACAGGGCAGAACACTGAAGCTTTCTTT
CASGRATGQNTEAFF
>TRBJ2-1|-|TRBV30|-
TGTGCCTGGAGTGTTATGGTTGGCTTCAACTTCTTC
CAWSVMVGFNFF
>TRBJ2-3|-|TRBV5-4|-
TGTGCCAGCAGCTTGGTGGCGGGTACAGATACGCAGTATTTT
CASSLVAGTDTQYF
>TRBJ2-7|-|TRBV10-2|-
TGCGCCAGCAGTGCCAGGGGGGCGGGAGGTTACGAGCAGTACTTC
CASSARGAGGYEQYF
>TRBJ2-7|-|TRBV4-2|-
TGTGCCAGCCAAGTAGCCCCCGACGGAGCCTACGAGCAGTACTTC
CASQVAPDGAYEQYF
>TRBJ1-3|-|TRBV6-1|-
TGTGCCAGCAGTGAATTTTCGGGAAGCTCTGGAAACACCATATATTTT
CASSEFSGSSGNTIYF
>TRBJ2-1|-|TRBV18|-
TGTGCCAGCTCACCACGTCGGGTTGATGAGCAGTTCTTC
CASSPRRVDEQFF
>TRBJ2-1|-|TRBV29-1|-
TGCAGCGTTGAAGGGGGCTACCAGGAACAGTTCTTC
CSVEGGYQEQFF
>TRBJ2-1|-|TRBV5-1|once
TGCGCCAGCAGCTTGGGGGCGCTTGAGCAGTTCTTC
CASSLGALEQFF
>TRBJ1-6|-|TRBV30|-
TGTGCCTGGAGACGGACTAATAATTCACCCCTCCACTTT
CAWRRTNNSPLHF
>TRBJ2-1|-|TRBV9|-
TGTGCCAGCAGCGGAGCAAGCTCCTACAATGAGCAGTTCTTC
CASSGASSYNEQFF
>TRBJ2-1|-|TRBV4-3|-
TGCGCCAGCAGCCAAGAAATTGGTGGAGCTGTGAATGAGCAGTTCTTC
CASSQEIGGAVNEQFF
>TRBJ2-5|-|TRBV4-1|-
TGCGCCAGCAGCCATCAACTTTACCAAGAGACCCAGTACTTC
CASSHQLYQETQYF
>TRBJ2-7|TRBD2|TRBV7-2|-
TGTGCCAGCAGCTTAAGGACTAGCTCTTACGAGCAGTACTTC
CASSLRTSSYEQYF
>TRBJ1-1|TRBD1|TRBV7-2|-
TGTGCCAGCAGCTCGACAGGGGGCAGAGAGGCTTTCTTT
CASSSTGGREAFF
>TRBJ1-1|TRBD1|TRBV12-5|-
TGTGCTAGTGGTTTGGTACAGGGGGTGTACACTGAAGCTTTCTTT
CASGLVQGVYTEAFF
>TRBJ2-2|TRBD1|TRBV5-5|-
TGTGCCAGCAGCTTTACAGGGGACACCGGGGAGCTGTTTTTT
CASSFTGDTGELFF
>TRBJ1-1|-|TRBV21-1|-
TGTGCCACCTCGGACAGGAACACTGAAGCTTTCTTT
CATSDRNTEAFF
>TRBJ2-5|-|TRBV2|-
TGTGCCAGCAGTGTCCAGGGTGTAGAGACCCAGTACTTC
CASSVQGVETQYF
>TRBJ2-7|TRBD2|TRBV7-6|-
TGTGCCAGCAGCGCGTTAACTAGCGGCTACGAGCAGTACTTC
CASSALTSGYEQYF
>TRBJ2-3|TRBD1|TRBV18|-
TGTGCCAGCTCTCGACAGGGTCGCACAGATACGCAGTATTTT
CASSRQGRTDTQYF
>TRBJ2-7|-|TRBV19|-
TGTGCCAGTAGTCCTCAGAGCGGGTTCAGCTCCTACGAGCAGTACTTC
CASSPQSGFSSYEQYF
>TRBJ2-3|-|TRBV7-9|few
TGTGCCAGCAGCCGCCCAGGAGATACGCAGTATTTT
CASSRPGDTQYF
>TRBJ2-7|TRBD2|TRBV10-3|-
TGTGCCATCACCGAAGGACCGGGACTAGCGGACTACGAGCAGTACTTC
CAITEGPGLADYEQYF
>TRBJ2-7|TRBD2|TRBV6-6|-
TGTGCCAGCAGGGGGACTAGCGGCTCCTACGAGCAGTACTTC
CASRGTSGSYEQYF
>TRBJ2-5|-|TRBV6-1|-
TGTGCCACCGGGACGGAGGGAGAGACCCAGTACTTC
CATGTEGETQYF
>TRBJ2-1|-|TRBV5-6|-
TGTGCCGGCAGCAGTAGCCTGGAGCAGTTCTTC
CAGSSSLEQFF
>TRBJ2-1|-|TRBV6-1|-
TGTGCCAGCAGTGAAGAGTACGGGAGCTATGAGCAGTTCTTC
CASSEEYGSYEQFF
>TRBJ2-1|-|TRBV10-3|-
TGTGCCATCAGTGGATTGGGTCCGGCCGAGGTGAATGAGCAGTTCTTC
CAISGLGPAEVNEQFF
>TRBJ2-7|-|TRBV6-1|-
TGTGCCAGCAGCTTCCTAGGACTAAACACCTACGAGCAGTACTTC
CASSFLGLNTYEQYF
>TRBJ1-1|-|TRBV7-9|-
TGTGCCAGCAGCTTGTTTGGGCAGCCTGAAGCTTTCTTT
CASSLFGQPEAFF
>TRBJ1-1|-|TRBV25-1|few
TGTGCCAGCAGTGAATGGGAGGTGGACACTGAAGCTTTCTTT
CASSEWEVDTEAFF
>TRBJ1-2|TRBD1|TRBV6-1|-
TGTGCCAGCGGCAACAGGGGGCCCGACTATGGCTACACCTTC
CASGNRGPDYGYTF
>TRBJ1-2|TRBD1|TRBV9|-
TGTGCCAGCAGCGAAGGGACAGGGGGCGGCATCGGCTACACCTTC
CASSEGTGGGIGYTF
>TRBJ2-7|-|TRBV7-2|few
TGTGCCAGCAGCTTATTTGGGTGGTCGCTGGGTGGGCGTAACTTC
CASSLFGWSLGGRNF
>TRBJ1-4|-|TRBV30|-
TGTGCCTGGGGGAACAGGAAAACTAATGAAAAACTGTTTTTT
CAWGNRKTNEKLFF
>TRBJ1-2|-|TRBV5-1|-
TGCGCCAGCAGCTTCACTGACAGTAACTATGGCTACACCTTC
CASSFTDSNYGYTF
>TRBJ2-7|TRBD2|TRBV15|-
TGTGCCACCAGCAGAGCGGGGGGGGGTAAGGACGAGCAGTACTTC
CATSRAGGGKDEQYF
>TRBJ2-7|TRBD1|TRBV7-6|-
TGTGCCAGCAGCGGGACAGGGGGGGTGGGCGAGCAGTACTTC
CASSGTGGVGEQYF
>TRBJ2-3|-|TRBV27|-
TGTGCCAGCTCACTCGTAGGGGAGCGGGGCACAGATACGCAGTATTTT
CASSLVGERGTDTQYF
>TRBJ2-7|TRBD2|TRBV11-2|-
TGTGCCAGCAGCTTACCCCCGACTAGCGGAGCCTACGAGCAGTACTTC
CASSLPPTSGAYEQYF
>TRBJ1-1|-|TRBV6-1|-
TGTGCCAGCAGTGAATCCGCCAGGGCGTCTGGGGCTTTCTTT
CASSESARASGAFF
>TRBJ2-5|-|TRBV6-5|-
TGTGCCAGCAGTAAGCGGAAAGAGACCCAGTACTTC
CASSKRKETQYF
>TRBJ1-1|-|TRBV6-5|-
TGTGCCAGCGCGAAACGGCCAGGGGAGAACACTGAAGCTTTCTTT
CASAKRPGENTEAFF
>TRBJ1-5|-|TRBV10-2|-
TGCGCCAGCAGGCCGGGAAGCCGCATAAATCAGCCCCAGCATTTT
CASRPGSRINQPQHF